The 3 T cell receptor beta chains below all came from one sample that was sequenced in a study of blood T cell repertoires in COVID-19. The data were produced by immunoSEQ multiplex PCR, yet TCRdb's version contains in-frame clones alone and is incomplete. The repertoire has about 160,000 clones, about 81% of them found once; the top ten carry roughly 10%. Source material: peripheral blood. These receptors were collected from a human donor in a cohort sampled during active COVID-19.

CDR3 DNA sequence: TGTGCCAGCAGCCCCTCTGGGGGGCAAGAGACCCAGTACTTC. This translates into CASSPSGGQETQYF. The chain recombines TRBV7-3 with TRBJ2-5; a weak D match, TRBD2 (6 bases). The CDR3 length is 14 residues. Trimming took 5 bases from V and 2 from J, leaving 12 bases between them. CDR1 SGHTA and CDR2 FQGTGA come from the germline V gene. Full variable domain (remainder filled in from reference TRBV7-3 and TRBJ2-5): GAGVSQTPSNKVTEKGKYVELRCDPISGHTALYWYRQSLGQGPEFLIYFQGTGAADDSGLPNDRFFAVRPEGSVSTLKIQRTERGDSAVYLCASSPSGGQETQYFGPGTRLLVL.

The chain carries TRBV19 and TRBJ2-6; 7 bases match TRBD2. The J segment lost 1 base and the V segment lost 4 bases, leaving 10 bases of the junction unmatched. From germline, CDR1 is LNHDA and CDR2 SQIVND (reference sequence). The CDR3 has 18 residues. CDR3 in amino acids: CASSKREGGRSGANVLTF. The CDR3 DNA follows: TGTGCCAGTAGTAAAAGGGAGGGAGGGCGGTCTGGGGCCAACGTCCTGACTTTC.

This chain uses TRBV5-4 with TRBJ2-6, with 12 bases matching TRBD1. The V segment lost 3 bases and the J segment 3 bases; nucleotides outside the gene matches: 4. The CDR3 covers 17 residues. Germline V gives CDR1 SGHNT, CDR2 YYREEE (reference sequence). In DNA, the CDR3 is TGTGCCAGCAGCTCGGGACAGGGGGCGTATGGGGCCAACGTCCTGACTTTC. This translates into CASSSGQGAYGANVLTF.